Listed below are T cell receptor beta chains from one sample, sequenced in a study of cytomegalovirus exposure and HLA in healthy donors. The table came from immunoSEQ multiplex PCR; TCRdb's copy has only in-frame clones and leaves some out. Of about 170,000 clones listed, roughly 75% are singletons. The sample taken for sequencing was PBMCs. These receptors all come from a woman in her forties or fifties in good health and CMV-seropositive. CDR3s include the opening cysteine and the closing phenylalanine or tryptophan. Each record gives: CDR3 protein, CDR3 DNA, clone size, J gene, D gene, CDR3 length, V gene. D genes are given only for firm matches. Size is omitted from some rows. Given values are once, few, many or a class for expanded clones.

CASSRPGTGTNTEAFF	TGTGCCAGCAGTCGTCCCGGGACAGGGACGAACACTGAAGCTTTCTTT	NA	TRBJ1-1	TRBD1	16	TRBV28
CASKTVLSGNTIYF	TGTGCCAGTAAGACTGTGCTCTCTGGAAACACCATATATTTT	once	TRBJ1-3	NA	14	TRBV19
CASSLATGLNSPLHF	TGTGCCAGCAGCTTAGCAACAGGGCTGAATTCACCCCTCCACTTT	NA	TRBJ1-6	NA	15	TRBV7-9
CASSPLGPWGQQFF	TGTGCCAGCAGCCCGTTAGGACCGTGGGGGCAGCAGTTCTTC	NA	TRBJ2-1	NA	14	TRBV7-2
CASSMGTGGTDTQYF	TGTGCCAGTAGTATGGGGACAGGGGGCACAGATACGCAGTATTTT	once	TRBJ2-3	TRBD1	15	TRBV19
CASSIRGGQGINAEAFF	TGTGCCAGTAGTATTAGAGGGGGACAGGGGATCAACGCTGAAGCTTTCTTT	NA	TRBJ1-1	TRBD1	17	TRBV19
CASSVGGGAYNEQFF	TGTGCCAGCAGCGTAGGAGGGGGGGCGTACAATGAGCAGTTCTTC	NA	TRBJ2-1	NA	15	TRBV9
CATSVNRYGYTF	TGTGCCACCAGCGTAAACAGATATGGCTACACCTTC	NA	TRBJ1-2	NA	12	TRBV15
CASSLAAQADSPLHF	TGTGCCAGCAGCTTGGCGGCCCAAGCGGATTCACCCCTCCACTTT	few	TRBJ1-6	NA	15	TRBV5-4
CACATSGINTGELFF	TGTGCCTGTGCTACTAGCGGGATAAACACCGGGGAGCTGTTTTTT	NA	TRBJ2-2	TRBD2	15	TRBV19
CATSRGIITGDSYEQYF	TGTGCCACCAGCAGAGGAATTATAACGGGAGACAGTTACGAGCAGTACTTC	few	TRBJ2-7	NA	17	TRBV15
CSSSSQGDQPQHF	TGTTCCAGCAGCTCCCAGGGGGATCAGCCCCAGCATTTT	NA	TRBJ1-5	TRBD1	13	TRBV7-9
CASSDRTSGRYEQYF	TGTGCCAGTAGTGACCGGACTAGCGGGAGGTACGAGCAGTACTTC	NA	TRBJ2-7	TRBD2	15	TRBV19
CASSQHPAGDTGNTIYF	TGCGCCAGCAGCCAACACCCCGCAGGGGACACTGGAAACACCATATATTTT	few	TRBJ1-3	NA	17	TRBV4-3
CASSGTGGDTGELFF	TGTGCCAGCAGTGGGACAGGGGGCGACACCGGGGAGCTGTTTTTT	NA	TRBJ2-2	TRBD1	15	TRBV6-1
CASSQEGGIGEKLFF	TGCGCCAGCAGCCAAGAGGGGGGAATTGGTGAAAAACTGTTTTTT	few	TRBJ1-4	NA	15	TRBV4-3
CASSLDRGSYNEQFF	TGTGCCAGCAGTTTAGACAGGGGGTCCTACAATGAGCAGTTCTTC	NA	TRBJ2-1	TRBD1	15	TRBV27
CAWSVQRAYTEAFF	TGTGCCTGGAGTGTACAGAGGGCCTACACTGAAGCTTTCTTT	once	TRBJ1-1	NA	14	TRBV30
CASARGGGAYEQYF	TGTGCCAGCGCGAGGGGAGGGGGGGCATACGAGCAGTACTTC	NA	TRBJ2-7	NA	14	TRBV11-2
CASSLTTGPETGYTF	TGTGCCAGCAGCCTGACGACAGGTCCGGAAACTGGCTACACCTTC	once	TRBJ1-2	NA	15	TRBV4-2
CASSLPRQDYYGYTF	TGTGCCAGCAGCTTGCCCCGACAGGATTACTATGGCTACACCTTC	NA	TRBJ1-2	NA	15	TRBV5-6
CASSLGGQDYGYTF	TGCGCCAGCAGCTTGGGGGGACAGGACTATGGCTACACCTTC	once	TRBJ1-2	TRBD1	14	TRBV5-1
CASSLDTGRVGELFF	TGTGCCAGCAGCTTAGATACGGGGAGAGTCGGGGAGCTGTTTTTT	NA	TRBJ2-2	NA	15	TRBV7-9
CASSELEATETQYF	TGTGCCAGCAGTGAACTGGAGGCGACAGAGACCCAGTACTTC	NA	TRBJ2-5	NA	14	TRBV2
CASSSDPGGQRSYNEQFF	TGCGCCAGCAGCTCCGACCCGGGAGGACAGCGCTCCTACAATGAGCAGTTCTTC	NA	TRBJ2-1	NA	18	TRBV5-1
CASSWRLAGVRAYEQYF	TGTGCCAGCAGCTGGAGACTAGCGGGAGTCCGCGCCTACGAGCAGTACTTC	NA	TRBJ2-7	TRBD2	17	TRBV5-6
CASSSLAGSSYNEQFF	TGTGCCAGTAGTTCACTAGCGGGGAGCTCCTACAATGAGCAGTTCTTC	NA	TRBJ2-1	TRBD2	16	TRBV19
CASSVAGTDYEQYF	TGTGCCAGCAGCGTCGCCGGGACAGACTACGAGCAGTACTTC	NA	TRBJ2-7	TRBD1	14	TRBV7-8
CASSITHRQGSTGELFF	TGTGCCAGCAGCATTACCCATAGACAGGGATCCACCGGGGAGCTGTTTTTT	NA	TRBJ2-2	TRBD1	17	TRBV28
CASSLAGTYGYTF	TGTGCCAGCAGCTTGGCCGGGACATACGGCTACACCTTC	NA	TRBJ1-2	NA	13	TRBV5-5
CASSKQDRGEKLFF	TGCGCCAGCAGCAAACAGGACAGGGGTGAAAAACTGTTTTTT	NA	TRBJ1-4	TRBD1	14	TRBV5-1
CASTSTPGRANYGYTF	TGTGCCAGCACCTCGACCCCAGGGCGCGCTAACTATGGCTACACCTTC	NA	TRBJ1-2	NA	16	TRBV28
CASSDISQPQHF	TGTGCCAGCAGTGACATTAGTCAGCCCCAGCATTTT	few	TRBJ1-5	NA	12	TRBV6-1
CASSMMTGSNQPQHF	TGTGCCAGTAGTATGATGACAGGGAGCAATCAGCCCCAGCATTTT	NA	TRBJ1-5	TRBD1	15	TRBV19
CASSLVAAGSSSYEQYF	TGTGCCAGCAGCTTGGTGGCGGCCGGGTCCTCCTCCTACGAGCAGTACTTC	NA	TRBJ2-7	NA	17	TRBV5-5
CASSIVPVLNQPQHF	TGTGCCAGTAGTATAGTCCCGGTTCTCAATCAGCCCCAGCATTTT	NA	TRBJ1-5	NA	15	TRBV19
CASSPLGDEPQPQHF	TGTGCCAGCAGCCCCCTTGGAGACGAGCCTCAGCCCCAGCATTTT	NA	TRBJ1-5	NA	15	TRBV11-2
CASSSRLAGQGNEQFF	TGTGCCAGCAGCTCAAGACTAGCGGGGCAGGGCAATGAGCAGTTCTTC	NA	TRBJ2-1	TRBD2	16	TRBV11-2
CASSSRSGGSNYEQYF	TGTGCCAGCAGTAGCAGATCCGGAGGTTCAAACTACGAGCAGTACTTC	NA	TRBJ2-7	NA	16	TRBV27